This T cell receptor beta chain emerged from a study of shared clonotypes between healthy human individuals. Overall study results and limits: Naive subsets usually exceeded memory subsets in estimated richness. Sharing across a few donors was seen in 4% to 6.5% of naive CD4 clonotypes.

Turning to this clone: What it binds is unknown.

Libraries were prepared by immunoSEQ multiplex PCR; TCRdb keeps only in-frame clonotypes and omits some of them. The sample lists 2 million to 2.5 million clones, around 95% occurring once. This clonotype was sampled from a man aged 18 to 30 in good health. Sample: naive CD4+ T cells sorted from blood. Subset reported: CD45RA+ positively selected.

The CDR3 reads CSVDGGGLSTDTQYF. CDR3 bases: TGCAGCGTTGACGGGGGAGGGCTTAGCACAGATACGCAGTATTTT. The chain recombines TRBV29-1 with TRBJ2-3, with 7 bases that match TRBD2. Germline lookup yields CDR1 SQVTM and CDR2 ANQGSEA. The length of the CDR3 is 15 residues. V dropped 3 bases and J dropped 0; count of bases not matched to a gene: 6.